Listed below are T cell receptor beta chains from one sample, sequenced in a study of beta chain features in type 1 diabetes. Here immunoSEQ multiplex PCR was the method, and the copy in TCRdb shows in-frame clones only, minus some. The sample carries about 650,000 clones, around 11% recorded once. Material: naive CD4+ T cells from blood. These receptors came from a man aged 25 to 40 with type 1 diabetes. Both conserved end residues are part of each CDR3. The order of the fields is V gene, CDR3 protein.

TRBV2	CASTRDGTSETQYF
TRBV4-3	CASSRGQGRGETQYF
TRBV7-9	CASSPSLHEQFF
TRBV6-5	CASSSNLLGNEKLFF
TRBV6-5	CASSPRDRARNEQFF
TRBV6-5	CASSTGEGSGRYTF
TRBV11-2	CATTERVNSPLHF
TRBV9	CASSVTGEYGEQFF
TRBV27	CASNRGQTAIDTQYF
TRBV6-6	CASSSWAGLLRSPLHF
TRBV10-3	CAISVKSSATGSSGANVLTF
TRBV5-1	CASSLATGRGETQYF
TRBV7-9	CASSKLDRGPDTQYF
TRBV18	CASSRQGNEQFF
TRBV9	CASSFGRSDIHEQYF
TRBV7-2	CASSLVAASNQPQHF
TRBV23-1	CASSQSVGKRNTIYF
TRBV5-4	CASSVYNEQFF
TRBV9	CASSVSGGSQETQYF
TRBV10-3	CATGGGAGNTIYF
TRBV25-1	CASSERGTGGINEQFF
TRBV6-5	CASSRSRNEKLFF
TRBV7-9	CASSPTGVGTQETQYF
TRBV7-2	CASSTGHPTYEQYF
TRBV9	CASSVMGNSPLHF
TRBV11-2	CASSAGQGTYNEQFF
TRBV7-2	CASSPLITNYEQYF
TRBV9	CASSVMGPNTQYF
TRBV30	CAWSSRSTDTQYF
TRBV15	CATSRDWESRQGPYEQYF
TRBV7-9	CAVIQGVRSYEQYF
TRBV1	CTSSQETDHYGYTF
TRBV29-1	CSVDDPGNTGELFF
TRBV7-2	CASSLGTGAHEQYF
TRBV5-4	CASSLGLAPGYGYTF
TRBV18	CASSLLDSEAFF
TRBV15	CATSRDPGNQETQYF
TRBV21-1	CASSKVAASGCEAFF
TRBV7-9	CASSSREGSGNNEQFF
TRBV19	CASTPTSSYNEQFF
TRBV10-3	CAISESIGASLAGTDTQYF
TRBV20-1	CSAIMTVYTF
TRBV28	CASSFGGALIEQFF
TRBV4-3	CASSQGYGPGETQYF